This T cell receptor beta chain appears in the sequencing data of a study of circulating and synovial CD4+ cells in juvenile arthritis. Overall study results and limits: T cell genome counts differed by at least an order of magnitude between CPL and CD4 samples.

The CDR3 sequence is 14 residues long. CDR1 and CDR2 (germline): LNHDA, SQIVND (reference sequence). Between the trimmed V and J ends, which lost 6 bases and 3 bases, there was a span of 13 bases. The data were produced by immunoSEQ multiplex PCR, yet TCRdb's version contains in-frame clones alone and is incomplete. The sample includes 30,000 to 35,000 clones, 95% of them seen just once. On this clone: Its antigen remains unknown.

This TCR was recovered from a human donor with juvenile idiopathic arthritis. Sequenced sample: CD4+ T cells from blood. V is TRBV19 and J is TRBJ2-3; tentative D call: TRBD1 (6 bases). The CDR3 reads CASRLQGGTDTQYF. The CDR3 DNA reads TGTGCCAGTAGACTACAGGGTGGAACAGATACGCAGTATTTT. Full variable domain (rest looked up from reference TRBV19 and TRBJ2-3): DGGITQSPKYLFRKEGQNVTLSCEQNLNHDAMYWYRQDPGQGLRLIYYSQIVNDFQKGDIAEGYSVSREKKESFPLTVTSAQKNPTAFYLCASRLQGGTDTQYFGPGTRLTVL.